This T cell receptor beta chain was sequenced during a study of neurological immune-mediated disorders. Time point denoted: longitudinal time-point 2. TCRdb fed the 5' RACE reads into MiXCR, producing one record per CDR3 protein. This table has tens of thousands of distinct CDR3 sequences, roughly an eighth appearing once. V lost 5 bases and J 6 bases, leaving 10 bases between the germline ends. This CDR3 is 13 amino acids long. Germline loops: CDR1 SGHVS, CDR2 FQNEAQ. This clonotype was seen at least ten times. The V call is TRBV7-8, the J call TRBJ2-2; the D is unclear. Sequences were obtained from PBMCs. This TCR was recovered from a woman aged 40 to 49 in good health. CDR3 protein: CASSQQYPGELFF. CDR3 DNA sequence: TGTGCCAGCAGCCAACAATATCCCGGGGAGCTGTTTTTT.